Below are 10 T cell receptor beta chains sequenced from a single sample in a study of OX40 agonist ivuxolimab in advanced cancers. Assay used: immunoSEQ multiplex PCR; TCRdb lists only in-frame clones, some missing. The table lists some 65,000 clones, around nine tenths of them singletons, with 0.38% in the top ten. The input for sequencing was CD4+ or CD8+ T cells sorted from blood, taken in a trial of the OX40 agonist ivuxolimab. Every receptor here comes from an adult with an advanced solid tumor such as melanoma, head and neck, liver or kidney cancer.

The V and J genes are TRBV7-9 and TRBJ1-1, with D possibly being TRBD1 (5 bases). The CDR3 is made up of 14 amino acids. The germline V gene encodes CDR1 SEHNR and CDR2 FQNEAQ (reference sequence). Trimming took off 3 bases at V and 10 bases at J, with 18 bases between the two ends. The CDR3 DNA follows: TGTGCCAGCAGCTTGGGGGAGGGCGGGATTGGAGCTTTCTTT. It codes for CASSLGEGGIGAFF. Supplemented by reference TRBV7-9 and TRBJ1-1, the full variable domain reads DTGVSQNPRHKITKRGQNVTFRCDPISEHNRLYWYRQTLGQGPEFLTYFQNEAQLEKSRLLSDRFSAERPKGSFSTLEIQRTEQGDSAMYLCASSLGEGGIGAFFGQGTRLTVV.

This clone was observed a single time. The J gene is TRBJ1-2, the V gene TRBV5-4, with 9 bases lining up with TRBD1. Germline CDR1 SGHNT, CDR2 YYREEE (reference sequence). Trimming at V came to 3 bases and at J to 3 bases, leaving 3 bases not matched to a gene. The CDR3 covers 14 residues. CDR3 protein: CASSWGQGHYGYTF. CDR3 nucleotide sequence: TGTGCCAGCAGCTGGGGACAGGGACACTATGGCTACACCTTC.

The rearrangement links TRBV7-3 to TRBJ2-3; D unresolved. Trimming removed 5 bases at V and 2 bases at J, with 14 bases between. The germline CDR1 and CDR2 sequences are SGHTA and FQGTGA. The CDR3 extends over 15 amino acids. CDR3 loop: CASSPDPVITDTQYF. The CDR3 region has the DNA TGTGCCAGCAGCCCGGACCCCGTCATCACAGATACGCAGTATTTT.

This clone is a singleton in its sample. The chain links TRBV6-4 to TRBJ2-6; 10 bases fit TRBD1. Germline V gene data show CDR1 as MRHNA and CDR2 as SNTAGT. The V gene end was trimmed by 5 bases and the J gene end by 4 bases; junction bases not matched to a gene: 8. The CDR3 is 17 residues long. Here the CDR3 reads CASSPRDRGLGANVLTF. CDR3 in DNA: TGTGCCAGCAGTCCCCGGGACAGGGGCCTCGGGGCCAACGTCCTGACTTTC.

This chain uses TRBV5-1 with TRBJ2-5; D tentatively fits TRBD1 or TRBD2 (6 bases each). CDR3 length: 15 residues. The V and J ends lost 4 bases and 6 bases respectively, with 19 bases between them. Germline lookup yields CDR1 SGHRS and CDR2 YFSETQ. The CDR3 nucleotides are TGCGCCAGCAGCCCCGGACAGAGGAGGGGAAAGACCCAGTACTTC. This translates into CASSPGQRRGKTQYF.

The rearrangement links TRBV6-1 to TRBJ1-3; D gene unclear. Germline values: CDR1 MNHNS, CDR2 SASEGT. The CDR3 has 13 residues. V lost 2 bases to trimming and J lost 5 bases, with 7 bases between them. The DNA of the CDR3 is TGTGCCAGCAGTGAAACGGGTCGAAACACCATATATTTT. It translates to CASSETGRNTIYF.

The J gene is TRBJ2-3, the V gene TRBV10-3; 8 positions agree with TRBD2. The CDR3 loop spans 15 amino acids. From germline, CDR1 is ENHRY and CDR2 SYGVKD. J lost 8 bases, V lost 7 bases, and 14 bases had no gene match. CDR3 region: CAITPGTSLSSTQYF. DNA of the CDR3: TGTGCCATCACCCCAGGGACTAGTCTCAGTTCTACGCAGTATTTT.

The gene calls are TRBV27 and TRBJ1-2; weak D call: TRBD1 (6 bases). V lost 0 bases and J lost 4, with 12 bases in between. The CDR3 is 15 residues long. Germline V lookup: CDR1 MNHEY, CDR2 SMNVEV (reference sequence). CDR3 bases: TGTGCCAGCAGTTTATCGGGGACAAGCGTCTATGGCTACACCTTC. It is translated as CASSLSGTSVYGYTF.

This clone was observed a handful of times. The genes are TRBV19 and TRBJ2-6; 7 bases are a match to TRBD1. J was trimmed by 2 bases and V by 10 bases; bases with no gene match: 11. Germline CDR1 is LNHDA and CDR2 is SQIVND (reference sequence). The CDR3 consists of 16 residues. This CDR3 is CATRDRVRTGANVLTF. DNA of the CDR3: TGTGCCACCCGGGACAGAGTACGAACTGGGGCCAACGTCCTGACTTTC. Variable domain in full (rest from reference TRBV19 and TRBJ2-6): DGGITQSPKYLFRKEGQNVTLSCEQNLNHDAMYWYRQDPGQGLRLIYYSQIVNDFQKGDIAEGYSVSREKKESFPLTVTSAQKNPTAFYLCATRDRVRTGANVLTFGAGSRLTVL.

The table lists this clone with a count of one. The rearrangement uses TRBV19 and TRBJ2-6; 12 bases are a match to TRBD1. Germline values: CDR1 LNHDA, CDR2 SQIVND (reference sequence). CDR3 length: 18 amino acids. V trimming: 4 bases; J trimming: 1 base; junction bases outside the gene matches: 5. The CDR3, as DNA: TGTGCCAGTAGTACCGGGACAGGGGGCCCTTCTGGGGCCAACGTCCTGACTTTC. It encodes CASSTGTGGPSGANVLTF.